A selection of T cell receptor beta chains follows, all from one sample in a study of OX40 agonist ivuxolimab in advanced cancers. Generated by immunoSEQ multiplex PCR, the TCRdb table keeps only in-frame clones and is missing some. The sample lists 90,000 to 100,000 clones, approximately 95% occurring once. Sequenced here: CD4+ or CD8+ T cells sorted from blood, sampled in a trial of the OX40 agonist ivuxolimab. Receptor source: an adult with an advanced solid tumor such as melanoma, head and neck, liver or kidney cancer. Both conserved end residues are part of each CDR3. A D gene is named only where the DNA matches it firmly. Clone size is given for some rows only: seen once, a few or many times, or a class if the clone is expanded.

CASSWGNQPQHF | TGTGCCAGCAGCTGGGGGAATCAGCCCCAGCATTTT | TRBV13 | NA | TRBJ1-5 | NA
CASSQDQASGRYEQYF | TGTGCCAGCAGCCAAGATCAGGCTAGCGGGAGGTACGAGCAGTACTTC | TRBV4-2 | TRBD2 | TRBJ2-7 | NA
CASRHLSYEQYF | TGTGCCAGCAGACACCTCTCCTACGAGCAGTACTTC | TRBV28 | NA | TRBJ2-7 | NA
CATQGGADEQYF | TGTGCCACCCAAGGGGGCGCGGACGAGCAGTACTTC | TRBV5-5 | TRBD1 | TRBJ2-7 | once
CASSDTGQGDGYTF | TGTGCCAGCAGCGATACCGGACAGGGAGATGGCTACACCTTC | TRBV5-4 | TRBD1 | TRBJ1-2 | NA
CASSQAPRWGGADGYTF | TGCGCCAGCAGCCAAGCCCCACGCTGGGGGGGGGCAGATGGCTACACCTTC | TRBV4-3 | NA | TRBJ1-2 | NA
CASSLDRSYEQYF | TGTGCCAGCAGCTTGGACCGAAGCTACGAGCAGTACTTC | TRBV5-5 | NA | TRBJ2-7 | few
CASSLLVRSLYNEQFF | TGTGCCAGCAGTTTATTGGTAAGGTCCCTCTACAATGAGCAGTTCTTC | TRBV28 | NA | TRBJ2-1 | NA
CASSYSDSSDTQYF | TGTGCCAGCAGTTACTCGGACAGTTCAGATACGCAGTATTTT | TRBV6-5 | NA | TRBJ2-3 | NA
CASSGRDSSYEQYF | TGTGCCAGCAGCGGACGGGACAGCTCCTACGAGCAGTACTTC | TRBV9 | TRBD1 | TRBJ2-7 | NA
CASSLRLAAYNEQFF | TGTGCCAGCAGCTTGCGACTAGCGGCCTACAATGAGCAGTTCTTC | TRBV5-4 | TRBD2 | TRBJ2-1 | NA
CASSLDGWDEQFF | TGTGCCAGCAGCTTAGATGGGTGGGATGAGCAGTTCTTC | TRBV7-9 | NA | TRBJ2-1 | NA
CASSPQGDSNYGYTF | TGTGCCAGTAGTCCCCAAGGGGACAGCAACTATGGCTACACCTTC | TRBV19 | TRBD1 | TRBJ1-2 | NA
CASSPRTRGNEKLFF | TGCGCCAGCAGCCCGAGGACGAGGGGTAATGAAAAACTGTTTTTT | TRBV4-1 | NA | TRBJ1-4 | NA
CASSSGRGWHEQYF | TGTGCCAGCAGCTCGGGGAGGGGGTGGCACGAGCAGTACTTC | TRBV27 | NA | TRBJ2-7 | once
CASSSTRTQLFF | TGTGCCAGTAGTTCTACCAGGACACAACTGTTTTTT | TRBV19 | NA | TRBJ1-4 | once
CASSPGESNEQFF | TGTGCCAGCAGTCCAGGGGAGAGCAATGAGCAGTTCTTC | TRBV7-6 | NA | TRBJ2-1 | NA
CASSLEDLAGGYHEQYF | TGTGCCAGCAGCTTGGAAGATTTAGCGGGAGGTTACCACGAGCAGTACTTC | TRBV7-9 | TRBD2 | TRBJ2-7 | NA
CASSLIGSPYEQYF | TGTGCCAGCAGTTTAATCGGGAGTCCCTACGAGCAGTACTTC | TRBV27 | NA | TRBJ2-7 | NA
CASSSEIEGLAYGYTF | TGCGCCAGCAGCTCGGAAATTGAGGGTTTGGCCTATGGCTACACCTTC | TRBV5-1 | NA | TRBJ1-2 | NA
CALMGDSGANVLTF | TGTGCCCTAATGGGGGACTCTGGGGCCAACGTCCTGACTTTC | TRBV2 | NA | TRBJ2-6 | NA
CASSSGGSPYEQYF | TGTGCCAGCAGTTCCGGCGGGAGCCCCTACGAGCAGTACTTC | TRBV6-5 | TRBD2 | TRBJ2-7 | NA
CASSLVSAGGPTDTQYF | TGCGCCAGCAGCTTGGTGTCGGCGGGAGGGCCAACAGATACGCAGTATTTT | TRBV5-1 | TRBD2 | TRBJ2-3 | NA
CASSIDGSTGHYGYTF | TGTGCCAGTAGTATAGATGGTTCGACAGGGCACTATGGCTACACCTTC | TRBV19 | TRBD1 | TRBJ1-2 | NA
CASSYAPTDTQYF | TGTGCCAGCAGTTACGCTCCCACAGATACGCAGTATTTT | TRBV6-4 | NA | TRBJ2-3 | NA
CASSQDWGGNQPQHF | TGTGCCAGCAGCCAAGATTGGGGGGGGAATCAGCCCCAGCATTTT | TRBV4-2 | NA | TRBJ1-5 | NA
CASSLSQTVDLEKLFF | TGTGCCAGCAGCTTATCCCAGACAGTGGATCTTGAAAAACTGTTTTTT | TRBV7-9 | NA | TRBJ1-4 | NA
CASSPEGQEETQYF | TGTGCCAGCAGCCCCGAGGGACAGGAAGAGACCCAGTACTTC | TRBV7-3 | TRBD1 | TRBJ2-5 | NA
CASSLDVGDSYNSPLHF | TGTGCCAGCAGCTTAGACGTCGGGGACAGTTATAATTCACCCCTCCACTTT | TRBV7-6 | TRBD1 | TRBJ1-6 | NA
CASSVPGDQGNTIYF | TGTGCCAGCAGCGTCCCCGGGGACCAAGGAAACACCATATATTTT | TRBV9 | NA | TRBJ1-3 | NA
CASSPREGAGANVLTF | TGTGCCAGCAGCCCTAGGGAGGGGGCTGGGGCCAACGTCCTGACTTTC | TRBV7-9 | NA | TRBJ2-6 | NA
CASSQVFGEPQHF | TGCGCCAGCAGCCAAGTTTTCGGGGAGCCCCAGCATTTT | TRBV4-1 | NA | TRBJ1-5 | NA
CATQGVLAGGLGEQYF | TGTGCCACCCAGGGGGTGCTAGCGGGAGGGCTGGGAGAGCAGTACTTC | TRBV28 | TRBD2 | TRBJ2-7 | NA
CASSLQETQYF | TGTGCCAGCAGCCTCCAAGAGACCCAGTACTTC | TRBV7-9 | NA | TRBJ2-5 | NA
CASRHNRDYSYNEQFF | TGTGCCAGCAGACACAACCGGGACTACTCCTACAATGAGCAGTTCTTC | TRBV28 | TRBD2 | TRBJ2-1 | NA
CASSPRESQADTQYF | TGTGCCAGCAGCCCGCGGGAGTCCCAAGCAGATACGCAGTATTTT | TRBV7-9 | TRBD2 | TRBJ2-3 | once
CASSLPGTGSFEKLFF | TGTGCCAGCAGCTTACCCGGGACAGGGTCTTTTGAAAAACTGTTTTTT | TRBV14 | TRBD1 | TRBJ1-4 | NA
CASSQVRLTNEKLFF | TGCGCCAGCAGCCAAGTGCGGCTTACTAATGAAAAACTGTTTTTT | TRBV4-3 | NA | TRBJ1-4 | NA
CASSQASSRSYNSPLHF | TGTGCCAGCAGCCAAGCGAGCAGCCGCTCCTATAATTCACCCCTCCACTTT | TRBV4-2 | NA | TRBJ1-6 | NA
CASSPRTAEDTEAFF | TGTGCCAGTAGCCCCCGGACAGCCGAGGACACTGAAGCTTTCTTT | TRBV19 | NA | TRBJ1-1 | NA
CASSPPRETQYF | TGTGCCAGCAGCCCACCGAGAGAGACCCAGTACTTC | TRBV11-2 | NA | TRBJ2-5 | NA
CASTRDMGRETQYF | TGTGCCAGCACTCGGGACATGGGAAGGGAGACCCAGTACTTC | TRBV28 | NA | TRBJ2-5 | once
CASCSGMTDTQYF | TGTGCCAGTTGTAGCGGGATGACAGATACGCAGTATTTT | TRBV19 | TRBD2 | TRBJ2-3 | once
CASSLASGSSFYEQYF | TGTGCCAGCAGCTTAGCTAGCGGGAGCAGTTTCTACGAGCAGTACTTC | TRBV7-9 | TRBD2 | TRBJ2-7 | NA
CASSYRAGEQYF | TGTGCCAGCAGTTATCGGGCCGGCGAGCAGTACTTC | TRBV6-6 | NA | TRBJ2-7 | once
CASSLRGTEAFF | TGCGCCAGCAGCCTGAGGGGCACTGAAGCTTTCTTT | TRBV4-1 | NA | TRBJ1-1 | NA
CASSEPFKGQGHYGYTF | TGTGCCAGCAGCGAGCCCTTTAAGGGACAGGGGCACTATGGCTACACCTTC | TRBV9 | TRBD1 | TRBJ1-2 | NA
CASSLVGGEDIYF | TGTGCCAGCAGCTTAGTTGGGGGAGAAGACATATATTTT | TRBV11-2 | NA | TRBJ1-3 | NA
CASSQDPGLAGGGFF | TGCGCCAGCAGCCAAGATCCGGGACTAGCGGGAGGGGGGTTCTTC | TRBV4-3 | TRBD2 | TRBJ2-1 | NA
CASSYGTGGAYEQYF | TGTGCCAGCAGCTATGGGACAGGGGGCGCCTACGAGCAGTACTTC | TRBV5-6 | TRBD1 | TRBJ2-7 | NA
CASSLEAGLNTEAFF | TGTGCCAGCAGCTTAGAAGCGGGCTTGAACACTGAAGCTTTCTTT | TRBV7-6 | NA | TRBJ1-1 | NA
CASLPGTSGTSSYEQYF | TGTGCCAGCTTGCCCGGGACTAGCGGGACTAGCTCCTACGAGCAGTACTTC | TRBV28 | TRBD2 | TRBJ2-7 | NA
CASSFSLRDSTDTQYF | TGCGCCAGCAGCTTTTCCCTCCGGGACAGCACAGATACGCAGTATTTT | TRBV5-1 | NA | TRBJ2-3 | NA
CASTAEETEAFF | TGTGCCAGCACTGCGGAGGAGACTGAAGCTTTCTTT | TRBV5-5 | NA | TRBJ1-1 | NA
CASSPIVGGYNEQFF | TGTGCCAGCAGCCCCATTGTCGGGGGTTACAATGAGCAGTTCTTC | TRBV7-3 | NA | TRBJ2-1 | NA
CAMGQGTVNEQFF | TGTGCCATGGGACAGGGGACTGTCAATGAGCAGTTCTTC | TRBV2 | TRBD1 | TRBJ2-1 | once
CASSLTGPNEKLFF | TGTGCCAGCAGTCTTACAGGGCCGAATGAAAAACTGTTTTTT | TRBV6-5 | NA | TRBJ1-4 | NA
CASSVTSGIPNEQYF | TGTGCCAGCAGCGTAACTAGCGGGATTCCCAACGAGCAGTACTTC | TRBV9 | TRBD2 | TRBJ2-7 | NA
CASSQDPPPTSTDTQYF | TGCGCCAGCAGCCAAGATCCCCCCCCGACTAGCACAGATACGCAGTATTTT | TRBV4-1 | NA | TRBJ2-3 | NA
CASSSYNRESYEQYF | TGTGCCAGCAGCTCATACAACAGGGAATCCTACGAGCAGTACTTC | TRBV7-9 | NA | TRBJ2-7 | NA